A selection of T cell receptor beta chains follows, all from one sample in a study of graft-versus-host responses after intestinal transplantation. No antigen is known for these receptors. Assay used: immunoSEQ multiplex PCR; TCRdb lists only in-frame clones, some missing. The sample includes about 88,000 clones, 94% of them seen just once. The input for sequencing was unstimulated CD4+ T cells sorted from spleen or lymph node cells, taken before transplant. These receptors all come from a human donor who was the organ donor for an intestinal transplant. Both conserved end residues are part of each CDR3. Each record gives: J gene, D gene, V gene, clone size, CDR3 DNA, CDR3 protein. The D gene is left open where the match is weak. For some rows the clone size is stated as once, few or many, or as a class when expanded; others skip it.

TRBJ2-1	TRBD2	TRBV7-6	NA	TGTGCCAGCAGTAAGATAGCGGGGGTTTCCTACAATGAGCAGTTCTTC	CASSKIAGVSYNEQFF
TRBJ2-5	TRBD2	TRBV11-3	NA	TGTGCCAGCAGTCTGGGGACTAGCGGGGGGGCGGAGACCCAGTACTTC	CASSLGTSGGAETQYF
TRBJ2-2	TRBD2	TRBV2	NA	TGTGCCAGCAGTGACACACTAGCGGGGTACACCGGGGAGCTGTTTTTT	CASSDTLAGYTGELFF
TRBJ1-2	TRBD1	TRBV14	NA	TGTGCCAGCAGCCAACAGGACAGGGTTGGCTACACCTTC	CASSQQDRVGYTF
TRBJ2-7	TRBD1	TRBV4-2	NA	TGTGCCAGCGGGGCAGGGGGAACCTACGAGCAGTACTTC	CASGAGGTYEQYF
TRBJ1-1	TRBD1	TRBV5-4	NA	TGTGCCAGCAGCGATCTAGCCAGGGGGCCGGTGAACACTGAAGCTTTCTTT	CASSDLARGPVNTEAFF
TRBJ2-3	TRBD2	TRBV7-3	NA	TGTGCCAGCAGCTTACTAGCGGGGGAAGATACGCAGTATTTT	CASSLLAGEDTQYF
TRBJ2-2	NA	TRBV4-2	once	TGTGCCAGCAGCCAAGGTTTACAGGGATACGACACCGGGGAGCTGTTTTTT	CASSQGLQGYDTGELFF
TRBJ2-1	TRBD2	TRBV6-5	once	TGTGCCAGCAGCCGGACTAGCGGAGTATTCAATGAGCAGTTCTTC	CASSRTSGVFNEQFF
TRBJ2-5	NA	TRBV7-9	NA	TGTGCCAGCACCGTCCGGGGGGCCAAGGAGACCCAGTACTTC	CASTVRGAKETQYF
TRBJ1-4	TRBD1	TRBV2	NA	TGTGCCAGCAACCTTCGGACAGGTCGAGAAAAACTGTTTTTT	CASNLRTGREKLFF
TRBJ2-7	NA	TRBV6-5	once	TGTGCCAGCAGGCCGGTATTCTCGAACTACGAGCAGTACTTC	CASRPVFSNYEQYF
TRBJ1-1	TRBD1	TRBV2	NA	TGTGCCAGCGACTCTCAGGGGGGTACTGAAGCTTTCTTT	CASDSQGGTEAFF